This record covers a single TCR beta chain. A read error may produce the germline difference seen at one junction end. The CDR3 is 13 residues long. Germline V gene sequence: CDR1 MNHEY, CDR2 SMNVEV (reference sequence). The data derive from a study of blood T cell repertoires in COVID-19. About the research overall: From the United States, Italy and Spain came samples of acute and convalescent COVID-19. The analysed material was cDNA or gDNA that came from T cells, B-cell-depleted T cells, or PBMCs.

Authors' methods: Estimates of nucleated cell counts were drawn from the amplification of reference gene primers. The data were produced by immunoSEQ multiplex PCR, yet TCRdb's version contains in-frame clones alone and is incomplete. The V and J calls and clone size are taken from that table; D and trimming were inferred from the DNA. The table includes 250,000 or so clones, 87% detected once. The sequence derives from a woman between 35 and 50 years old who had recovered from COVID-19. Sequencing was performed on peripheral blood. This chain connects TRBV27 to TRBJ2-3, with D perhaps matching TRBD2 (5 bases). CDR3 nucleotide sequence: TGTGCCAGCAGATCTTCTCCGGGATCAGACCCCCTTTTT. Translation: CASRSSPGSDPLF.